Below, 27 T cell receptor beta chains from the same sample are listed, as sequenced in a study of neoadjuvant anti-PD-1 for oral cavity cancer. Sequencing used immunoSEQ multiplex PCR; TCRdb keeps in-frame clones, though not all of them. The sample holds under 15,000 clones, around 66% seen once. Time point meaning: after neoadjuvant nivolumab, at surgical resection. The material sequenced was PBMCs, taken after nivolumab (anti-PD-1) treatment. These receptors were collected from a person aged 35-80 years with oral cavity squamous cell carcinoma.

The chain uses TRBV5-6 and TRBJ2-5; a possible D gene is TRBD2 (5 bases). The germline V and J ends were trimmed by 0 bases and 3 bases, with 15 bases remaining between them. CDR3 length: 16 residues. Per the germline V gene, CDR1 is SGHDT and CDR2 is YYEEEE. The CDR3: CASSLVGVGAKETQYF. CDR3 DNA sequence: TGTGCCAGCAGCTTGGTCGGGGTAGGAGCCAAAGAGACCCAGTACTTC. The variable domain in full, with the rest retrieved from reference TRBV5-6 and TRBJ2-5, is DAGVTQSPTHLIKTRGQQVTLRCSPKSGHDTVSWYQQALGQGPQFIFQYYEEEERQRGNFPDRFSGHQFPNYSSELNVNALLLGDSALYLCASSLVGVGAKETQYFGPGTRLLVL.

In DNA form, the CDR3 reads TGTGCCAGCAGCTTTGGGATCTTGAACACTGAAGCTTTCTTT. Residues: CASSFGILNTEAFF. This chain links TRBV11-2 with TRBJ1-1; unclear D gene. Germline-derived CDR1 and CDR2 are SGHAT and FQNNGV. Deletions cut 3 bases from V and 0 bases from J, with 8 bases between. This CDR3 has 14 residues.

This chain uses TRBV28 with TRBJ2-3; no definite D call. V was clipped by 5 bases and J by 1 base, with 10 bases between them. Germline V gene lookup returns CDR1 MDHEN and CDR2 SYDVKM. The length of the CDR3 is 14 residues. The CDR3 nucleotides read TGTGCCAGCAGTCGCGGTCGGGGCACAGATACGCAGTATTTT. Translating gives CASSRGRGTDTQYF.

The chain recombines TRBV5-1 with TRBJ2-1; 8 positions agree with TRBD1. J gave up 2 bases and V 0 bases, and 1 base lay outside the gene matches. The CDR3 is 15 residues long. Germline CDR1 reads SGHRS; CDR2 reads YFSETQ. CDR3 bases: TGCGCCAGCAGCTTGGGACAGGGGCCCTACAATGAGCAGTTCTTC. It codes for CASSLGQGPYNEQFF.

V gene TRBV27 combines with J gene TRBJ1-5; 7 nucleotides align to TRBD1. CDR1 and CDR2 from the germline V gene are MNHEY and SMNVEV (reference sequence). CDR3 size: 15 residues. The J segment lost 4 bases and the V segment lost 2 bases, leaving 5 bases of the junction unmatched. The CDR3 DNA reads TGTGCCAGCAGTTTAATCCAGGGGGGAAATCAGCCCCAGCATTTT. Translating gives CASSLIQGGNQPQHF.

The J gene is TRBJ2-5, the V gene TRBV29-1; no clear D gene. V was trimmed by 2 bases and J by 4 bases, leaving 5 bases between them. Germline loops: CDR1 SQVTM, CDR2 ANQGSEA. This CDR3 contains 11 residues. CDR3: CSVESGETQYF. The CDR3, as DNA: TGCAGCGTTGAATCTGGAGAGACCCAGTACTTC.

Written as DNA, the CDR3 is TGTGCCAGCGTAGGGGATCGGCCCTACGAGCAGTACTTC. It translates to CASVGDRPYEQYF. V is TRBV28 and J is TRBJ2-7, with TRBD1 as a possible D gene (5 bases). The length of the CDR3 is 13 residues. Germline loops: CDR1 MDHEN, CDR2 SYDVKM. With 8 bases removed from V and 2 bases from J, the gap between germline ends came to 13 bases.

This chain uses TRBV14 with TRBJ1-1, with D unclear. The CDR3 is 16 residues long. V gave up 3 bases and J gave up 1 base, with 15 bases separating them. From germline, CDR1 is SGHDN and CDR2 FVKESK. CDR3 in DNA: TGTGCCAGCAGCCAGTCTCGCAGGCCTGAGAACACTGAAGCTTTCTTT. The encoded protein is CASSQSRRPENTEAFF.

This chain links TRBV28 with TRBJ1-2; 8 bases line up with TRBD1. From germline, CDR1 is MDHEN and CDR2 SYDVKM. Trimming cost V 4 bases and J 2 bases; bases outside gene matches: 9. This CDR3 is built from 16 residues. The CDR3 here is CASSSPRTGGNYGYTF. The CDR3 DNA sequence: TGTGCCAGCAGTTCCCCCCGTACAGGGGGGAACTATGGCTACACCTTC.

Written as DNA, the CDR3 is TGTGCCAGTAGTATCTCCGACAGGGCCTACGAGCAGTACTTC. Its protein is CASSISDRAYEQYF. The rearrangement joins TRBV19 to TRBJ2-7, with 7 bases identical to TRBD1. V gave up 3 bases and J gave up 2 bases; unmatched junction bases: 4. There are 14 residues in the CDR3. CDR1 LNHDA and CDR2 SQIVND come from the germline V gene (reference sequence).

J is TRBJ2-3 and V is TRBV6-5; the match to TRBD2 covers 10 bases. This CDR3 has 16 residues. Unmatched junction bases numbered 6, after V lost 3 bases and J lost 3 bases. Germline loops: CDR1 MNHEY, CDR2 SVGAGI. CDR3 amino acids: CASSYQASGRTDTQYF. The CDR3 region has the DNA TGTGCCAGCAGTTATCAAGCTAGCGGGAGAACAGATACGCAGTATTTT.

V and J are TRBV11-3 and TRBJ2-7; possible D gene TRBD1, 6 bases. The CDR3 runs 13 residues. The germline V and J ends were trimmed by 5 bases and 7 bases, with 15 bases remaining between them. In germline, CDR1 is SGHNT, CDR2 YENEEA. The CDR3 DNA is TGTGCCAGCAGCCTAGGGGGTGCGCGAGAGCAGTACTTC. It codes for CASSLGGAREQYF.

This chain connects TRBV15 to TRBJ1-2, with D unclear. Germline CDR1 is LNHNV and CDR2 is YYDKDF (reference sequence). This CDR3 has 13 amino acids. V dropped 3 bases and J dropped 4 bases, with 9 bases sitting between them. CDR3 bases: TGTGCCACCAGCAGCACCGGGGTCTATGGCTACACCTTC. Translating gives CATSSTGVYGYTF.

The CDR3 DNA is TGTGCCAGCAGCGGCCAGGGTACTAGGAGGGGCTACACCTTC. Protein product: CASSGQGTRRGYTF. This chain links TRBV7-2 with TRBJ1-2, with D perhaps matching TRBD1 (5 bases). Germline V CDR1 and CDR2: SGHTA, FQGNSA. V shed 5 bases and J shed 8 bases, with 18 bases lying between them. This CDR3 region has 14 residues.

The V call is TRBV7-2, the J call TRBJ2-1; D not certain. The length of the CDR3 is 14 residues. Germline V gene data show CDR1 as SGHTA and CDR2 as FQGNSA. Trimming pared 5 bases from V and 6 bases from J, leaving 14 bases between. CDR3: CASSPGPRGNEQFF. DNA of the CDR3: TGTGCCAGCAGCCCCGGGCCCCGCGGCAATGAGCAGTTCTTC.

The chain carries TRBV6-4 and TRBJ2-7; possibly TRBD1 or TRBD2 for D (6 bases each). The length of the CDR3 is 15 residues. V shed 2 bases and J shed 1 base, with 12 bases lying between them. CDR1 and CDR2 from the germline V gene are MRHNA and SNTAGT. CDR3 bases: TGTGCCAGCAGTGACAAGGGGGACTTGTCCTACGAGCAGTACTTC. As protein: CASSDKGDLSYEQYF.

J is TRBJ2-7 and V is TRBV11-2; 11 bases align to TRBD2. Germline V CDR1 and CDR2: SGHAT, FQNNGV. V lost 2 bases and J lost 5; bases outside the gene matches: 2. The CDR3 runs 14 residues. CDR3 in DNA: TGTGCCAGCAGCTTACAACTAGCGGGGGACGAGCAGTACTTC. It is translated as CASSLQLAGDEQYF.

The CDR3 DNA is TGCGCCAGCAGTCAATTTGGGGCTAGCGGGAGTTCGGGCGAGCAGTACTTC. Translated: CASSQFGASGSSGEQYF. This rearrangement joins TRBV5-1 to TRBJ2-7; 10 bases agree with TRBD2. J lost 6 bases, V lost 5 bases, and 17 bases had no gene match. The CDR3 totals 17 residues. CDR1 is SGHRS and CDR2 is YFSETQ in the germline V gene.

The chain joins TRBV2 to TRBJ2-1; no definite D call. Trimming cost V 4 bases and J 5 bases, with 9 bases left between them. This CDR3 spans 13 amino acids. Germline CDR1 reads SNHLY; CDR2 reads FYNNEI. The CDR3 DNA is TGTGCCAGCAGTGCGCAAGGGAACAATGAGCAGTTCTTC. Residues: CASSAQGNNEQFF.

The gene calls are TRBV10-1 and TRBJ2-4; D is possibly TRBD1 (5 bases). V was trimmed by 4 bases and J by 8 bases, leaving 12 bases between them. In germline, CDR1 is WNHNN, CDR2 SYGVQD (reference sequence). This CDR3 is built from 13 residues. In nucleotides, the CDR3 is TGCGCCAGCAGTGTTAACCCCAGGGACATTCAGTACTTC. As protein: CASSVNPRDIQYF.

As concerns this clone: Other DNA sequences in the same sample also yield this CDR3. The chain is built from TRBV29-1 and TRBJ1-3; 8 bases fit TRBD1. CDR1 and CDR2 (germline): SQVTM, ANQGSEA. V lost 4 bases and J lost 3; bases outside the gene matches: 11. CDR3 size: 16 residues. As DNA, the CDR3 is TGCAGCGTTGCGGCGTCAGGGGGCTACAATGGAAACACCATATATTTT. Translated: CSVAASGGYNGNTIYF.

CDR3 in amino acids: CAWSAPRTSGKTGELFF. The CDR3 DNA follows: TGTGCCTGGAGTGCCCCGAGGACTAGCGGGAAAACCGGGGAGCTGTTTTTT. V usage is TRBV30 and J usage is TRBJ2-2, with 12 bases aligning to TRBD2. V shed 1 base and J 5 bases; nucleotides not matched to a gene: 8. The CDR3 sequence is 17 residues long. Germline V lookup: CDR1 GTSNPN, CDR2 SVGIG (reference sequence).

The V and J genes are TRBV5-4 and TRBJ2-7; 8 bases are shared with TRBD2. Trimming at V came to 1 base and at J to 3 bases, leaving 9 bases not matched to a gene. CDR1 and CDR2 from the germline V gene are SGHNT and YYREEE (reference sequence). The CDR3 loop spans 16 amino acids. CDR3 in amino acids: CASSLTGGPSFYEQYF. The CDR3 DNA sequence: TGTGCCAGCAGCTTGACGGGAGGGCCCTCTTTCTACGAGCAGTACTTC.

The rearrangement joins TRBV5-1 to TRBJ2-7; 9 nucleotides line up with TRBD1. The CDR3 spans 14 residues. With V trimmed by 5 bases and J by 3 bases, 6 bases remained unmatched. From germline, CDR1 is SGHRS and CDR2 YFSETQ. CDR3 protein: CASSQLGQGYEQYF. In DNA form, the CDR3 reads TGCGCCAGCAGTCAATTGGGACAGGGCTACGAGCAGTACTTC.

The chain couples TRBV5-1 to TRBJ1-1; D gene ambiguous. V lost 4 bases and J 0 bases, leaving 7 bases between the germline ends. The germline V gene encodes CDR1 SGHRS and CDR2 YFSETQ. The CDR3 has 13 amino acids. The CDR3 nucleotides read TGCGCCAGCAGCGCATCCATGAACACTGAAGCTTTCTTT. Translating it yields CASSASMNTEAFF.

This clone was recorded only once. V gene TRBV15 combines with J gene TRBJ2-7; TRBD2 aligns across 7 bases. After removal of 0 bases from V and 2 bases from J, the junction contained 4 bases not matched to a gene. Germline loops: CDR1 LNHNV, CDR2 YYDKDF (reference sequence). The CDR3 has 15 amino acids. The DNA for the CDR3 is TGTGCCACCAGCAGAGATACGACTAGCCCCTACGAGCAGTACTTC. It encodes CATSRDTTSPYEQYF.

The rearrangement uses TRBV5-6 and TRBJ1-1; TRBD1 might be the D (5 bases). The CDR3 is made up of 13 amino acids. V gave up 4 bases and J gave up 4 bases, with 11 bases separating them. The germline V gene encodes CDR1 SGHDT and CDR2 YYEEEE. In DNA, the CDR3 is TGTGCCAGCAGCCCCAGGGTAGGCACTGAAGCTTTCTTT. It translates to CASSPRVGTEAFF.